This entry concerns a single T cell receptor (beta chain). The antigen this receptor binds is unknown. One base away there is no much larger clone; base qualities are not given. TCRbeta CDR3 regions were amplified from genomic DNA using the immunoSEQ Assay, a bias-controlled multiplex PCR. The paper's processing steps were these. Nucleated cell counts per sample were estimated from amplification of reference gene primers within the assay. To quantify the absolute abundance of each unique TCRbeta CDR3 rearrangement, sequence reads were collapsed and filtered. For each sample, productive Simpson clonality was calculated as the square root of Simpson's diversity index across productive rearrangements. TCRdb provides this immuneACCESS table in a form limited to in-frame rearrangements. Some clones are lacking; in checked studies, under half of them reflect an unresolved V gene, and why the rest are absent is not known. V, J and clone size derive from that table, while D and trimming were established from the DNA sequence. The sample yields hundreds of thousands of clones; 80% to 90% were counted once. The ten largest account for around 3% of the sample.

One collaborating source in Seattle enrolled patients while the patients were actively infected and followed the patients over time throughout the course of disease. Whole blood was collected in K2EDTA tubes by collaborating institutions according to the institutions' own protocols. For TCRbeta analysis, collaborator samples were shipped as frozen whole blood, as isolated PBMCs, or as DNA extracted from either sample type. As encoded in the germline V gene, CDR1 is MNHEY while CDR2 is SVGAGI. Trimming costs V 6 bases and J 0 bases, and their ends lie 14 bases apart. The CDR3 covers 15 residues, taking in both the cysteine and the phenylalanine. The read is trimmed to its CDR3 DNA, 45 bases read in frame from base 1. The data were obtained in a study of blood T cell repertoires in COVID-19 (dated by TCRdb to 2019 to 2021). Looking at the study overall: Samples from collaborators originated in the United States, Italy and Spain and spanned both the acute and convalescent phases of COVID-19. HLA class I and class II types, where available, came from metadata supplied by the sample provider rather than from assay-based typing. The prospective study material was composed of cDNA or gDNA derived from T cells, B-cell-depleted T cells, or PBMCs. The repertoires were made available in a free public database intended to serve as a resource for research on the immune response to SARS-CoV-2. Samples were obtained from the ongoing ImmuneRACE study (first 160 participants) and from over 1,000 subjects provided by 6 global collaborators. Deeply sampled blood TCRbeta repertoires from subjects exposed to, actively infected with, or recovered from COVID-19 were included in the dataset. Sample metadata almost always included a de-identified subject ID, COVID-19 status, age in years and sex.

Findings and caveats that apply to the study as a whole: Clinical and demographic metadata were provided uncurated, with the amount varying by source and participant.

Sequencing was done on a sample of peripheral blood. The receptor's source is a woman in her thirties with COVID-19, enrolled during active disease. The receptor chain draws on TRBV6-5 and TRBJ2-5; TRBD2 is possibly the D segment (6 matching bases). CDR3 sequence: CASSRGAGYQETQYF. The DNA sequence is given as TGTGCCAGCAGCCGGGGCGCGGGGTACCAAGAGACCCAGTACTTC.